The rows below give T cell receptor beta chains drawn from one sample of a study of post-analysis software for immune sequencing data. TCRdb fed the PCR reads into MiXCR, producing one record per CDR3 protein. In the table there are about 770,000 distinct CDR3 sequences, 40% to 55% of which are singletons. The sample consisted of blood. These TCRs come from a girl under 18 with multiple sclerosis. CDR3s include the opening cysteine and the closing phenylalanine or tryptophan. D genes are given only for firm matches. Some rows have no size entry. The others give once, few or many, or a class for an expanded clone.

CDR3 protein: CAWSVRRTSGGGRSTDTQYF
CDR3 DNA: TGTGCCTGGAGTGTACGTCGGACTAGCGGAGGGGGGAGAAGCACAGATACGCAGTATTTT
V gene: TRBV30
D gene: TRBD2
clone size: -
J gene: TRBJ2-3

CDR3 protein: CGAIISGGEFDTQYF
CDR3 DNA: TGCGGTGCTATTATAAGCGGAGGGGAATTTGATACGCAGTACTTC
V gene: TRBV20-1
D gene: -
clone size: -
J gene: TRBJ2-7

CDR3 protein: CASSLFLAGVKHNEQFF
CDR3 DNA: TGCGCCAGCAGCTTGTTCCTCGCGGGAGTAAAACACAATGAGCAGTTCTTC
V gene: TRBV5-1
D gene: TRBD2
clone size: -
J gene: TRBJ2-1

CDR3 protein: CSAIGTSGSPPYF
CDR3 DNA: TGCAGTGCGATCGGGACTAGCGGGAGTCCCCCGTACTTC
V gene: TRBV20-1
D gene: TRBD2
clone size: -
J gene: TRBJ2-7

CDR3 protein: CASSRRGTTNEKLFF
CDR3 DNA: TGTGCCAGCAGTCGCCGGGGAACAACTAATGAAAAACTGTTTTTT
V gene: TRBV6-6
D gene: -
clone size: -
J gene: TRBJ1-4

CDR3 protein: CASSLLGQGEQYF
CDR3 DNA: TGTGCCAGCAGCTTGCTAGGACAGGGGGAGCAGTACTTC
V gene: TRBV13
D gene: TRBD1
clone size: once
J gene: TRBJ2-7

CDR3 protein: CAISESTVGSLASSNQPQHF
CDR3 DNA: TGTGCCATCAGTGAGTCGACTGTTGGCAGCCTGGCCTCTAGCAATCAGCCCCAGCATTTT
V gene: TRBV10-3
D gene: -
clone size: once
J gene: TRBJ1-5

CDR3 protein: CASSPSRSYNEQFF
CDR3 DNA: TGTGCCAGCAGCCCGAGTAGATCCTACAATGAGCAGTTCTTC
V gene: TRBV5-6
D gene: -
clone size: -
J gene: TRBJ2-1

CDR3 protein: CSAIPSGAREQYF
CDR3 DNA: TGCAGTGCTATCCCTAGCGGGGCCCGGGAGCAGTACTTC
V gene: TRBV20-1
D gene: TRBD2
clone size: -
J gene: TRBJ2-7

CDR3 protein: CASSEARYNEQFF
CDR3 DNA: TGTGCCAGCAGTGAAGCTCGTTACAATGAGCAGTTCTTC
V gene: TRBV6-1
D gene: -
clone size: few
J gene: TRBJ2-1

CDR3 protein: CASSVRDTSYGYTF
CDR3 DNA: TGTGCCAGCAGTGTCCGTGACACCTCCTATGGCTACACCTTC
V gene: TRBV6-6
D gene: -
clone size: -
J gene: TRBJ1-2

CDR3 protein: CSVAGTPSNTQYF
CDR3 DNA: TGCAGCGTAGCAGGGACACCGTCCAATACGCAGTATTTT
V gene: TRBV29-1
D gene: -
clone size: -
J gene: TRBJ2-3

CDR3 protein: CASSLAGSGQETQYF
CDR3 DNA: TGTGCCAGCAGCTTAGCGGGTAGCGGGCAGGAGACCCAGTACTTC
V gene: TRBV7-2
D gene: TRBD2
clone size: -
J gene: TRBJ2-5

CDR3 protein: CASSGTINNEQFF
CDR3 DNA: TGTGCCAGCAGTGGCACGATTAACAATGAGCAGTTCTTC
V gene: TRBV6-6
D gene: -
clone size: -
J gene: TRBJ2-1

CDR3 protein: CASSLYQGQPYEQYF
CDR3 DNA: TGTGCCAGCAGTTTATATCAGGGGCAGCCCTACGAGCAGTACTTC
V gene: TRBV28
D gene: -
clone size: -
J gene: TRBJ2-7

CDR3 protein: CSVEIRSGETQYF
CDR3 DNA: TGCAGCGTTGAAATAAGGTCAGGGGAGACCCAGTACTTC
V gene: TRBV29-1
D gene: -
clone size: -
J gene: TRBJ2-5

CDR3 protein: CASSLEVWDEQYF
CDR3 DNA: TGTGCCAGCAGCTTAGAGGTCTGGGACGAGCAGTACTTC
V gene: TRBV7-2
D gene: -
clone size: few
J gene: TRBJ2-7

CDR3 protein: CSARGRLAPSSREQFF
CDR3 DNA: TGCAGTGCTAGAGGAAGGCTAGCCCCATCATCACGGGAGCAGTTCTTC
V gene: TRBV20-1
D gene: -
clone size: -
J gene: TRBJ2-1

CDR3 protein: CASSTQTSADEQFF
CDR3 DNA: TGCGCCAGCAGCACCCAAACTAGTGCGGATGAGCAGTTCTTC
V gene: TRBV5-1
D gene: -
clone size: few
J gene: TRBJ2-1

CDR3 protein: CASSLKAAAGAPSEQFF
CDR3 DNA: TGTGCCAGCAGCTTAAAGGCGGCGGCGGGAGCCCCCAGTGAGCAGTTCTTC
V gene: TRBV7-9
D gene: TRBD2
clone size: -
J gene: TRBJ2-1

CDR3 protein: CASSPTSGRVPFF
CDR3 DNA: TGTGCCAGCAGTCCGACTAGCGGGAGGGTCCCGTTCTTC
V gene: TRBV12-3/TRBV12-4
D gene: TRBD2
clone size: -
J gene: TRBJ2-1

CDR3 protein: CSALEAGVGNEQFF
CDR3 DNA: TGCAGTGCCCTGGAAGCGGGAGTGGGAAATGAGCAGTTCTTC
V gene: TRBV20-1
D gene: TRBD2
clone size: -
J gene: TRBJ2-1

CDR3 protein: CASSQDGSREDGYTF
CDR3 DNA: TGTGCCAGCAGCCAAGATGGGTCCAGGGAGGATGGCTACACCTTC
V gene: TRBV4-2
D gene: -
clone size: few
J gene: TRBJ1-2

CDR3 protein: CASSQGLPSSGNTIYF
CDR3 DNA: TGTGCCAGCAGCCAAGGCCTTCCGAGCTCTGGAAACACCATATATTTT
V gene: TRBV3-1
D gene: -
clone size: -
J gene: TRBJ1-3

CDR3 protein: CASSPRKVVGVYGYTF
CDR3 DNA: TGTGCCAGCAGCCCCCGGAAGGTGGTAGGGGTCTATGGCTACACCTTC
V gene: TRBV11-2
D gene: -
clone size: -
J gene: TRBJ1-2

CDR3 protein: CASSPRGGRGNTEAFF
CDR3 DNA: TGTGCCAGCAGCCCTAGAGGGGGCCGAGGGAACACTGAAGCTTTCTTT
V gene: TRBV7-6
D gene: TRBD1
clone size: -
J gene: TRBJ1-1

CDR3 protein: CASSLEGLWPPGQETQYF
CDR3 DNA: TGTGCCAGCAGCTTAGAGGGCCTGTGGCCCCCGGGACAAGAGACCCAGTACTTC
V gene: TRBV11-2
D gene: -
clone size: many
J gene: TRBJ2-5

CDR3 protein: CASSVYGLNEQFF
CDR3 DNA: TGTGCCAGCAGCGTATACGGTTTAAATGAGCAGTTCTTC
V gene: TRBV9
D gene: -
clone size: -
J gene: TRBJ2-1

CDR3 protein: CASSFQQGLYQETQYF
CDR3 DNA: TGTGCCAGCAGCTTTCAACAGGGGCTGTACCAAGAGACCCAGTACTTC
V gene: TRBV7-9
D gene: TRBD1
clone size: -
J gene: TRBJ2-5

CDR3 protein: CASSLGGPNEKLFF
CDR3 DNA: TGTGCCAGCAGCTTAGGGGGCCCTAATGAGAAACTGTTTTTT
V gene: TRBV7-2
D gene: -
clone size: many
J gene: TRBJ1-4

CDR3 protein: CSGGLAAYNEQFF
CDR3 DNA: TGCAGTGGGGGACTAGCGGCCTACAATGAGCAGTTCTTC
V gene: TRBV20-1
D gene: TRBD2
clone size: many
J gene: TRBJ2-1

CDR3 protein: CASSVALGQGAGELFF
CDR3 DNA: TGTGCCAGCAGCGTAGCTCTCGGCCAAGGGGCCGGGGAGCTGTTTTTT
V gene: TRBV9
D gene: -
clone size: -
J gene: TRBJ2-2

CDR3 protein: CASSYVSGSEDTQYF
CDR3 DNA: TGTGCCAGCAGCTATGTTAGCGGGAGCGAAGATACGCAGTATTTT
V gene: TRBV5-6
D gene: TRBD2
clone size: -
J gene: TRBJ2-3

CDR3 protein: CASSAGTAHGYTF
CDR3 DNA: TGTGCCAGCAGTGCCGGGACGGCCCATGGCTACACCTTC
V gene: TRBV25-1
D gene: -
clone size: few
J gene: TRBJ1-2

CDR3 protein: CASRAMNTEAFF
CDR3 DNA: TGTGCCAGCAGGGCAATGAACACTGAAGCTTTCTTT
V gene: TRBV11-1
D gene: -
clone size: -
J gene: TRBJ1-1

CDR3 protein: CAWRGASVNTGELFF
CDR3 DNA: TGTGCCTGGAGAGGAGCTAGCGTGAACACCGGGGAGCTGTTTTTT
V gene: TRBV30
D gene: -
clone size: -
J gene: TRBJ2-2

CDR3 protein: CASSVGAATNYGYTF
CDR3 DNA: TGTGCCAGCAGCGTAGGTGCGGCGACTAACTATGGCTACACCTTC
V gene: TRBV9
D gene: -
clone size: -
J gene: TRBJ1-2

CDR3 protein: CASSPAVAVSYEQYF
CDR3 DNA: TGTGCCAGCAGCCCCGCGGTAGCGGTCTCCTACGAGCAGTACTTC
V gene: TRBV4-2
D gene: -
clone size: few
J gene: TRBJ2-7

CDR3 protein: CAWSVGRERGEQYF
CDR3 DNA: TGTGCCTGGAGTGTCGGGCGGGAGCGTGGTGAGCAGTACTTC
V gene: TRBV30
D gene: TRBD2
clone size: -
J gene: TRBJ2-7

CDR3 protein: CASSLFPTGDSTDTQYF
CDR3 DNA: TGTGCCAGCAGTTTATTCCCGACAGGGGATAGCACAGATACGCAGTATTTT
V gene: TRBV28
D gene: TRBD1
clone size: -
J gene: TRBJ2-3

CDR3 protein: CASSGVAGAYNEQFF
CDR3 DNA: TGTGCCAGCAGTGGCGTAGCGGGGGCCTACAATGAGCAGTTCTTC
V gene: TRBV6-1
D gene: TRBD2
clone size: -
J gene: TRBJ2-1

CDR3 protein: CASSPPGQRNEQFF
CDR3 DNA: TGTGCCAGCAGCCCCCCGGGACAAAGGAATGAGCAGTTCTTC
V gene: TRBV11-3
D gene: -
clone size: few
J gene: TRBJ2-1

CDR3 protein: CASSLTSPNNEQFF
CDR3 DNA: TGTGCCAGCAGTTTAACTAGCCCAAACAATGAGCAGTTCTTC
V gene: TRBV27
D gene: -
clone size: few
J gene: TRBJ2-1

CDR3 protein: CASRAGGPWWETQYF
CDR3 DNA: TGTGCCAGCAGAGCGGGAGGGCCTTGGTGGGAGACCCAGTACTTC
V gene: TRBV27
D gene: TRBD2
clone size: -
J gene: TRBJ2-5

CDR3 protein: CSASRTGTYEQYF
CDR3 DNA: TGCAGTGCTAGCAGGACAGGGACCTACGAGCAGTACTTC
V gene: TRBV20-1
D gene: TRBD1
clone size: -
J gene: TRBJ2-7

CDR3 protein: CASSHTGLVGETQYF
CDR3 DNA: TGTGCCAGCAGCCACACGGGACTAGTAGGAGAGACCCAGTACTTC
V gene: TRBV3-1
D gene: TRBD2
clone size: -
J gene: TRBJ2-5